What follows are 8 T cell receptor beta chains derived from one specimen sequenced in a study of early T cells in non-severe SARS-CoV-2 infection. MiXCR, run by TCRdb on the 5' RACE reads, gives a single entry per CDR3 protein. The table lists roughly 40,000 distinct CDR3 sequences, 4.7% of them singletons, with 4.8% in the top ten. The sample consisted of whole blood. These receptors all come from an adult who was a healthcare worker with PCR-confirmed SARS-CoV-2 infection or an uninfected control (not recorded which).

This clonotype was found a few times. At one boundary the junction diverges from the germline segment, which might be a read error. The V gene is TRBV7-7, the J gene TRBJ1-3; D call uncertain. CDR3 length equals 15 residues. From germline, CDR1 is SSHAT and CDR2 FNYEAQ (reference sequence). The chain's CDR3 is CASSLSLNDGNTIYF. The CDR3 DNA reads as TGTGCTAGCAGCCTATCCCTCAATGACGGAAACACCATATATTTT.

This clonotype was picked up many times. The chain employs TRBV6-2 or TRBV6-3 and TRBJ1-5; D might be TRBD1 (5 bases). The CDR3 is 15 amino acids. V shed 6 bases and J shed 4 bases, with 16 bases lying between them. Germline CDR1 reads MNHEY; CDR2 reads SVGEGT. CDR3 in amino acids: CASRGWPGGNQPQHF. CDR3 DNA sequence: TGTGCCAGCAGGGGATGGCCGGGGGGAAATCAGCCCCAGCATTTT.

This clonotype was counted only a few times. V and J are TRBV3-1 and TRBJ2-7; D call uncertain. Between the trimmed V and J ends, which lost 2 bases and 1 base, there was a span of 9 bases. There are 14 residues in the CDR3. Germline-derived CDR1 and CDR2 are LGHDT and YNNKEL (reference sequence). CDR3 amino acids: CASSQNPGSYEQYF. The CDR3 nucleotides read TGTGCCAGCAGCCAAAACCCTGGGTCCTACGAGCAGTACTTC.

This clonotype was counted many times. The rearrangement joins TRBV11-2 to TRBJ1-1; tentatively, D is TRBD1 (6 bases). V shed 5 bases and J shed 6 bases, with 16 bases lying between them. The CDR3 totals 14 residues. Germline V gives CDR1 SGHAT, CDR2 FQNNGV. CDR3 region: CASSLSGGKAEAFF. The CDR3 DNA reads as TGTGCCAGCAGCCTCTCGGGGGGCAAGGCTGAAGCTTTCTTT.

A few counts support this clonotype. The CDR3 region has the DNA TGTGCCAGCAATAACATACCGGGACAGCATGAAAAACTGTTTTTT. It codes for CASNNIPGQHEKLFF. V is TRBV19 and J is TRBJ1-4; 7 bases match TRBD1. The V and J ends lost 9 bases and 6 bases, in that order; junction bases with no gene match: 13. The germline V gene encodes CDR1 LNHDA and CDR2 SQIVND (reference sequence). This CDR3 comprises 15 residues.

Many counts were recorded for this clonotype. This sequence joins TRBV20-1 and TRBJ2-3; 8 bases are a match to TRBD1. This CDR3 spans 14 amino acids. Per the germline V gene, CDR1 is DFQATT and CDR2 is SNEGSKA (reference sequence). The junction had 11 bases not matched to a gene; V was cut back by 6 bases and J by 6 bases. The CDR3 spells CSADRTGRLDTQYF. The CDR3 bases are TGCAGTGCAGATAGGACAGGGAGGTTGGATACGCAGTATTTT.

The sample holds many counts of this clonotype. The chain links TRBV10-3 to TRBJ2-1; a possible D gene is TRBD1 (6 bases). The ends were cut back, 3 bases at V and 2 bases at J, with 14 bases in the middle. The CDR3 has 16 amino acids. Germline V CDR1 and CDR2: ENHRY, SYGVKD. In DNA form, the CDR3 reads TGTGCCATCAGTGATCCGACAACAGGGACCTACAATGAGCAGTTCTTC. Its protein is CAISDPTTGTYNEQFF.

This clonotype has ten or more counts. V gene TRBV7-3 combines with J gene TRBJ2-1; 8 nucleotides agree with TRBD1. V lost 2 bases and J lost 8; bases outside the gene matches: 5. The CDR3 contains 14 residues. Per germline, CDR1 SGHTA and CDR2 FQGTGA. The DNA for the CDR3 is TGTGCCAGCAGCTTAGGGGCAGGGGGCTATGAGCAGTTCTTC. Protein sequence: CASSLGAGGYEQFF.